This T cell receptor beta chain was captured in a study of breast tumors, draining lymph nodes, adjacent tissues. Study outcomes and limitations: Tumor T cell lymph node origin was a supported hypothesis, not proven. Luminal-like breast cancer showed significantly higher tumor–nontumor repertoire similarity than basal-like. Data fit most tumor T cells coming from lymph node, expanding in tumor.

Axillary draining lymph nodes of breast cancer patients supplied the node samples. Between the trimmed V and J ends, which lost 6 bases and 2 bases, there was a span of 17 bases. This CDR3 has 15 amino acids. Germline V gene lookup returns CDR1 MNHEY and CDR2 SVGEGT. Note on this clonotype: Its specificity is not known.

TCRdb re-called the multiplex PCR reads with MiXCR, one entry per CDR3 protein. The repertoire holds roughly 260,000 distinct CDR3 sequences, with 30% as singletons. The chain recombines TRBV6-2 or TRBV6-3 with TRBJ2-7, with D maybe TRBD2 (6 bases). The sequencing input was axillary lymph node tissue. This clonotype originated in a female donor with breast cancer. Some clones in this sample may be carry-over from other donors' samples. Written as DNA, the CDR3 is TGTGCCAGCAGCGACGGACTGCTAGCGACCTACGAGCAGTACTTC. Translation: CASSDGLLATYEQYF.